The 21 T cell receptor beta chains reported below all come from one sample, sequenced in a study of cytomegalovirus exposure and HLA in healthy donors. With 60 Vbeta and 13 Jbeta primers, the PCR was carried out. TCRdb keeps only in-frame clones here, not all; method: immunoSEQ multiplex PCR. The sample consists of under 170,000 clones, approximately 85% of them appearing once. The source material was PBMCs. These TCRs come from a man aged 45-65 years in good health and CMV-seropositive.

The J gene is TRBJ2-2, the V gene TRBV5-1, with TRBD1 as a possible D gene (5 bases). The germline gives CDR1 SGHRS, CDR2 YFSETQ. This CDR3 has 13 amino acids. V shed 6 bases and J shed 7 bases, with 13 bases lying between them. The CDR3 DNA is TGCGCCAGCAAGTATCAGGGAATCGGGGAGCTGTTTTTT. Protein: CASKYQGIGELFF.

This clone was detected only a few times. One end of the junction fails to match germline, which may point to a read error. The genes are TRBV28 and TRBJ2-1; the match to TRBD1 covers 7 bases. Germline lookup yields CDR1 MDHEN and CDR2 SYDVKM. The CDR3 totals 15 residues. The CDR3 DNA follows: TGTGCCAGCAGTCCCGCCCGTCCGGGACAGCCTATTCCCCTCTTC. This codes for CASSPARPGQPIPLF.

This clone came up a few times. The genes are TRBV2 and TRBJ2-5; possibly TRBD2 for D (6 bases). The CDR3 has 13 residues. V was clipped by 7 bases and J by 5 bases, with 14 bases between them. Germline V lookup: CDR1 SNHLY, CDR2 FYNNEI. The CDR3 is CASMVEGPETQYF. DNA of the CDR3: TGTGCCAGCATGGTGGAGGGGCCGGAGACCCAGTACTTC.

The V and J genes are TRBV11-1 and TRBJ2-5; the D is unclear. Germline V gene sequence: CDR1 SGHAT, CDR2 FQDESV (reference sequence). The CDR3 loop spans 13 amino acids. V gave up 1 base and J gave up 7 bases, with 10 bases separating them. CDR3 sequence reads: CASSLGTGGTQYF. CDR3 DNA: TGTGCCAGCAGCTTAGGAACCGGCGGGACCCAGTACTTC. The full variable domain, in which reference TRBV11-1 and TRBJ2-5 provide the parts outside the CDR3, is EAEVAQSPRYKITEKSQAVAFWCDPISGHATLYWYRQILGQGPELLVQFQDESVVDDSQLPKDRFSAERLKGVDSTLKIQPAELGDSAMYLCASSLGTGGTQYFGPGTRLLVL.

In this sample, this clone turned up a few times. The chain joins TRBV5-1 to TRBJ2-7; TRBD2 might be the D (6 bases). V lost 0 bases and J 6 bases, leaving 13 bases between the germline ends. Germline V gene data show CDR1 as SGHRS and CDR2 as YFSETQ. The CDR3 runs 14 residues. The CDR3 DNA follows: TGCGCCAGCAGCTTGGCCGGGACTGGCAGCGAGCAGTACTTC. Protein: CASSLAGTGSEQYF. Complete variable domain (other parts from reference TRBV5-1 and TRBJ2-7): KAGVTQTPRYLIKTRGQQVTLSCSPISGHRSVSWYQQTPGQGLQFLFEYFSETQRNKGNFPGRFSGRQFSNSRSEMNVSTLELGDSALYLCASSLAGTGSEQYFGPGTRLTVT.

CDR3 bases: TGTGCCTGGAGTCACCAGGGTCCAGAAGGGCAGTACTTC. Translation: CAWSHQGPEGQYF. The rearrangement uses TRBV30 and TRBJ2-7; tentative D call: TRBD1 (5 bases). Deletions cut 2 bases from V and 9 bases from J, with 17 bases between. This CDR3 has 13 residues. The germline V gene has CDR1 GTSNPN and CDR2 SVGIG (reference sequence).

This clone has more than one count but fewer than ten. This chain connects TRBV5-4 to TRBJ2-7; D is ambiguous. Trimming took off 0 bases at V and 0 bases at J, with 7 bases between the two ends. The germline V gene has CDR1 SGHNT and CDR2 YYREEE (reference sequence). CDR3 length: 14 residues. CDR3 in DNA: TGTGCCAGCAGCTTGGCAAAGAGCTCCTACGAGCAGTACTTC. Protein: CASSLAKSSYEQYF. The full variable domain, its missing parts supplied by reference TRBV5-4 and TRBJ2-7, is ETGVTQSPTHLIKTRGQQVTLRCSSQSGHNTVSWYQQALGQGPQFIFQYYREEENGRGNFPPRFSGLQFPNYSSELNVNALELDDSALYLCASSLAKSSYEQYFGPGTRLTVT.

The chain couples TRBV28 to TRBJ2-7; D remains ambiguous. The CDR3 length is 15 residues. V was clipped by 2 bases and J by 2 bases, with 13 bases between them. Germline V lookup: CDR1 MDHEN, CDR2 SYDVKM. The CDR3 loop is CASSLPDGQAYEQYF. In DNA, the CDR3 is TGTGCCAGCAGTTTACCCGATGGTCAGGCCTACGAGCAGTACTTC. Using reference TRBV28 and TRBJ2-7 for the parts outside the CDR3, the full variable domain is DVKVTQSSRYLVKRTGEKVFLECVQDMDHENMFWYRQDPGLGLRLIYFSYDVKMKEKGDIPEGYSVSREKKERFSLILESASTNQTSMYLCASSLPDGQAYEQYFGPGTRLTVT.

The rearrangement joins TRBV6-1 to TRBJ1-1, with 11 bases aligning to TRBD1. This CDR3 region has 15 residues. The junction had 9 bases not matched to a gene; V was cut back by 8 bases and J by 4 bases. The germline V gene encodes CDR1 MNHNS and CDR2 SASEGT. CDR3: CASHLFGTGGTEAFF. The CDR3, as DNA: TGTGCCAGCCACCTCTTCGGGACAGGGGGCACTGAAGCTTTCTTT.

The chain links TRBV6-5 to TRBJ2-1, with a tentative D call TRBD1 (5 bases). This CDR3 spans 15 amino acids. Germline loops: CDR1 MNHEY, CDR2 SVGAGI. Trimming took 4 bases from V and 4 from J, leaving 14 bases between them. CDR3 nucleotides: TGTGCCAGCAGTTCCAGGGAATCAATATACAATGAGCAGTTCTTC. Amino acids: CASSSRESIYNEQFF.

The chain joins TRBV5-1 to TRBJ2-2, with TRBD2 matching over 8 bases. After removal of 6 bases from V and 7 bases from J, the junction contained 8 bases not matched to a gene. Germline V CDR1 and CDR2: SGHRS, YFSETQ. CDR3 length equals 14 residues. The CDR3 bases are TGCGCCAGCACCCAACGGGAGGGGAACGGGGAGCTGTTTTTT. Translation: CASTQREGNGELFF.

V and J are TRBV27 and TRBJ2-1; 9 nucleotides line up with TRBD2. This CDR3 is built from 15 residues. Germline CDR1 is MNHEY and CDR2 is SMNVEV (reference sequence). The V and J ends lost 5 bases and 6 bases, in that order; junction bases with no gene match: 8. The CDR3 region is CASSRGLAVSNEQFF. CDR3 coding DNA: TGTGCCAGCAGTAGGGGACTAGCAGTCTCCAATGAGCAGTTCTTC.

The rearrangement links TRBV9 to TRBJ2-1, with 14 nucleotides matching TRBD2. The length of the CDR3 is 17 residues. The V and J ends lost 4 bases and 5 bases, in that order; junction bases with no gene match: 8. The V gene's germline CDR1 is SGDLS and CDR2 YYNGEE. DNA of the CDR3: TGTGCCAGCAGCCTACCGGGACTAGCGGGAGCAAACAATGAGCAGTTCTTC. As protein: CASSLPGLAGANNEQFF.

The J gene is TRBJ2-1, the V gene TRBV2; tentative D call: TRBD2 (6 bases). The CDR3 covers 15 residues. V shed 6 bases and J shed 0 bases, with 12 bases lying between them. Germline V gene data show CDR1 as SNHLY and CDR2 as FYNNEI. The chain's CDR3 is CASSWDSSSYNEQFF. The DNA of the CDR3 is TGTGCCAGCAGCTGGGACTCGAGCTCCTACAATGAGCAGTTCTTC.

This clone was detected once. V usage is TRBV28 and J usage is TRBJ1-5, with TRBD1 matching 7 bases. Germline V gene sequence: CDR1 MDHEN, CDR2 SYDVKM. J was trimmed by 10 bases and V by 4 bases; bases with no gene match: 10. The CDR3 consists of 14 residues. The chain's CDR3 is CASSYPGQTRPQHF. The CDR3 DNA reads TGTGCCAGCAGTTACCCGGGACAGACGAGACCCCAGCATTTT.

The DNA of the CDR3 is TGTGCCAGCAGTCGTTACCGCGGGAGTCGGCTGTTCTTC. As protein: CASSRYRGSRLFF. The chain joins TRBV11-2 to TRBJ2-1; 7 bases align to TRBD2. Germline CDR1 is SGHAT and CDR2 is FQNNGV. The CDR3 is made up of 13 amino acids. Losses at the gene ends were 6 bases for V and 15 bases for J; bases not matched to a gene: 14.

The rearrangement links TRBV5-1 to TRBJ2-7; D is perhaps TRBD1 (5 bases). The CDR3 runs 16 residues. V gave up 0 bases and J gave up 2 bases, with 15 bases separating them. Per the germline V gene, CDR1 is SGHRS and CDR2 is YFSETQ. The CDR3 DNA is TGCGCCAGCAGCTTGGGTCGTGCAGGGCAGACCTACGAGCAGTACTTC. Translated: CASSLGRAGQTYEQYF. Supplemented by reference TRBV5-1 and TRBJ2-7, the full variable domain reads KAGVTQTPRYLIKTRGQQVTLSCSPISGHRSVSWYQQTPGQGLQFLFEYFSETQRNKGNFPGRFSGRQFSNSRSEMNVSTLELGDSALYLCASSLGRAGQTYEQYFGPGTRLTVT.

The J gene is TRBJ2-3, the V gene TRBV7-2; 15 bases agree with TRBD2. This CDR3 region has 18 residues. V was pared by 1 base and J by 3 bases, with 5 bases of the junction left unmatched. Germline V gene sequence: CDR1 SGHTA, CDR2 FQGNSA. The CDR3 reads CASSLGGLAGGLTDTQYF. CDR3 sequence (DNA): TGTGCCAGCAGCTTAGGGGGACTAGCGGGAGGTCTAACAGATACGCAGTATTTT.

The chain recombines TRBV19 with TRBJ2-2; 7 bases line up with TRBD1. The CDR3 extends over 16 amino acids. J was trimmed by 4 bases and V by 2 bases; bases with no gene match: 7. Per germline, CDR1 LNHDA and CDR2 SQIVND (reference sequence). CDR3 loop: CASSIRGRGFTGELFF. In DNA form, the CDR3 reads TGTGCCAGTAGTATACGCGGCAGGGGGTTCACCGGGGAGCTGTTTTTT.

The chain links TRBV27 to TRBJ1-2; no clear D. Germline V gene lookup returns CDR1 MNHEY and CDR2 SMNVEV (reference sequence). This CDR3 comprises 15 residues. V lost 6 bases to trimming and J lost 8 bases, with 22 bases between them. The CDR3 DNA sequence: TGTGCCAGCAGCCGCGAGTCGATTGAACCGGGGGGCTACACCTTC. Protein product: CASSRESIEPGGYTF.

This clone was seen more than once but under ten times. This sample includes further DNA sequences coding for the same CDR3. The chain carries TRBV9 and TRBJ2-5; no reliable D call. In germline, CDR1 is SGDLS, CDR2 YYNGEE. This CDR3 comprises 15 residues. V gave up 0 bases and J gave up 0 bases, with 9 bases separating them. CDR3 in DNA: TGTGCCAGCAGCGTAGGTACTGCGTACCAAGAGACCCAGTACTTC. Its translation: CASSVGTAYQETQYF.